Following are 29 T cell receptor beta chains from one sample sequenced in a study of identical twins. TCRdb re-called the 5' RACE reads through MiXCR, storing one row per CDR3 protein. The sample lists about 280,000 distinct CDR3 sequences; 8% to 9% were seen once. This sample also belongs to another study, concerning yellow fever vaccine responses in identical twins.

Sample: memory (CD45RO+) T cells sorted from blood. The receptors come from a woman younger than 30 in good health.

This clonotype was detected ten times or more. V usage is TRBV5-1 and J usage is TRBJ1-4; unclear D gene. CDR1 and CDR2 (germline): SGHRS, YFSETQ. The CDR3 consists of 15 residues. V was trimmed by 0 bases and J by 0 bases, leaving 6 bases between them. The CDR3, as DNA: TGCGCCAGCAGCTTGGGGGGAACAACTAATGAAAAACTGTTTTTT. This encodes CASSLGGTTNEKLFF.

This clonotype was recorded a few times. The chain has TRBV10-3 and TRBJ2-5; 8 nucleotides match TRBD1. The germline V gene has CDR1 ENHRY and CDR2 SYGVKD. CDR3 length equals 14 residues. V was pared by 4 bases and J by 5 bases, with 6 bases of the junction left unmatched. CDR3 nucleotides: TGTGCCATCAGTGGGGGACAGGTCTCGGAGACCCAGTACTTC. This gives the protein CAISGGQVSETQYF.

This clonotype was recorded many times. The CDR3 sequence is CSARDARGGENTIYF. DNA of the CDR3: TGCAGTGCTAGAGATGCTCGGGGTGGAGAAAACACCATATATTTT. The V gene is TRBV20-1, the J gene TRBJ1-3; D ambiguous. CDR1 DFQATT and CDR2 SNEGSKA come from the germline V gene (reference sequence). The CDR3 is made up of 15 amino acids. Between the trimmed V and J ends, which lost 0 bases and 6 bases, there was a span of 15 bases.

The chain is built from TRBV3-1 and TRBJ2-6; 9 bases align to TRBD2. The trim removed 0 bases at V and 0 bases at J, leaving 6 bases unmatched. The CDR3 runs 19 residues. Germline V gene data show CDR1 as LGHDT and CDR2 as YNNKEL (reference sequence). CDR3: CASSQDKRGVFSGANVLTF. CDR3 nucleotides: TGTGCCAGCAGCCAAGATAAGCGGGGGGTCTTCTCTGGGGCCAACGTCCTGACTTTC.

This clonotype was counted between two and nine times. V and J are TRBV7-6 and TRBJ2-1; the D gene is possibly TRBD2 (6 bases). Between the trimmed V and J ends, which lost 5 bases and 10 bases, there was a span of 15 bases. This CDR3 spans 13 amino acids. CDR1 and CDR2 from the germline V gene are SGHVS and FNYEAQ. In nucleotides, the CDR3 is TGTGCCAGCAGCCAAATTGGGGGGAGCGAGCAGTTCTTC. This codes for CASSQIGGSEQFF.

This clonotype appeared many times. The chain links TRBV24-1 to TRBJ2-3; D ambiguous. Germline V gene sequence: CDR1 KGHDR, CDR2 SFDVKD. The CDR3 is 17 amino acids. Trimming shortened V by 3 bases and J by 2 bases, and 17 bases separated the two germline ends. For the CDR3, the DNA is TGTGCCACCAGTGATCGGGCAGGCCGATCCTTCACAGATACGCAGTATTTT. Translation: CATSDRAGRSFTDTQYF.

This chain joins TRBV6-2 or TRBV6-3 and TRBJ1-4; no definite D call. V was cut by 0 bases and J by 3 bases, with 8 bases left in between. CDR1 and CDR2 from the germline V gene are MNHEY and SVGEGT. This CDR3 is built from 15 residues. CDR3 protein: CASSYSRTANEKLFF. The DNA of the CDR3 is TGTGCCAGCAGTTACTCGAGGACGGCTAATGAAAAACTGTTTTTT.

Only a few counts were recorded for this clonotype. This chain links TRBV28 with TRBJ1-1; D gene uncertain. CDR3 size: 16 residues. Looked up from germline, CDR1 is MDHEN and CDR2 is SYDVKM. V was clipped by 5 bases and J by 0 bases, with 16 bases between them. The CDR3 spells CASSPQEPFLNTEAFF. The CDR3 DNA is TGTGCCAGCAGTCCTCAGGAGCCATTTCTGAACACTGAAGCTTTCTTT.

V usage is TRBV24-1 and J usage is TRBJ2-3; D might be TRBD2 (6 bases). Trimming pared 0 bases from V and 2 bases from J, leaving 8 bases between. In germline, CDR1 is KGHDR, CDR2 SFDVKD. CDR3 length: 15 residues. CDR3 sequence reads: CATSDLGDSTDTQYF. In DNA form, the CDR3 reads TGTGCCACCAGTGATTTGGGGGACTCCACAGATACGCAGTATTTT.

The table lists this clonotype with a count of one. This chain uses TRBV5-6 with TRBJ2-3; 7 bases line up with TRBD2. The CDR3 covers 16 residues. Trimming removed 8 bases from V and 3 bases from J; junction bases left unmatched: 15. CDR1 and CDR2 from the germline V gene are SGHDT and YYEEEE. The CDR3 nucleotides are TGTGCCAGGGGCCCCATTATCGGGGGGTGGACAGATACGCAGTATTTT. This translates into CARGPIIGGWTDTQYF.

This clonotype was detected ten times or more. This CDR3 reads CASSYQGAGQPQHF. Written as DNA, the CDR3 is TGTGCCAGCAGTTACCAGGGGGCCGGTCAGCCCCAGCATTTT. This chain links TRBV12-3 or TRBV12-4 with TRBJ1-5; TRBD1 matches at 8 bases. Trimming took 4 bases from V and 6 from J; bases not matched to a gene: 5. There are 14 residues in the CDR3.

This clonotype was detected many times. The rearrangement links TRBV28 to TRBJ2-1, with a weak D call TRBD1 (6 bases). Germline lookup yields CDR1 MDHEN and CDR2 SYDVKM. The CDR3 has 15 amino acids. Trimming removed 5 bases at V and 0 bases at J, with 11 bases between. In DNA, the CDR3 is TGTGCCAGCAGTCCTGCAGGGGACTCCTACAATGAGCAGTTCTTC. Its protein product is CASSPAGDSYNEQFF.

This clonotype was found a few times. The gene calls are TRBV19 and TRBJ1-1, with D uncertain. With 6 bases removed from V and 4 bases from J, the gap between germline ends came to 9 bases. CDR3 length equals 12 residues. Germline V gene data show CDR1 as LNHDA and CDR2 as SQIVND (reference sequence). The CDR3 here is CASSPTGTEAFF. The CDR3 bases are TGTGCCAGTAGCCCCACTGGCACTGAAGCTTTCTTT.

V usage is TRBV5-1 and J usage is TRBJ2-1; 8 bases are a match to TRBD2. The CDR3 has 15 amino acids. Trimming took 3 bases from V and 5 from J; bases not matched to a gene: 7. CDR1 and CDR2 (germline): SGHRS, YFSETQ. This CDR3 is CASSSGGTGDNEQFF. DNA of the CDR3: TGCGCCAGCAGCTCGGGGGGGACGGGGGACAATGAGCAGTTCTTC.

This clonotype was recorded a few times. V gene TRBV3-1 combines with J gene TRBJ1-2; D uncertain. The CDR3 length is 13 residues. V dropped 1 base and J dropped 8 bases, with 11 bases sitting between them. Germline loops: CDR1 LGHDT, CDR2 YNNKEL (reference sequence). This CDR3 is CASSQASLGGYTF. CDR3 coding DNA: TGTGCCAGCAGCCAAGCCTCCCTAGGGGGCTACACCTTC.

This clonotype was seen at least ten times. The J gene is TRBJ2-7, the V gene TRBV20-1; 8 bases match TRBD1. This CDR3 is built from 12 residues. In germline, CDR1 is DFQATT, CDR2 SNEGSKA (reference sequence). V shed 4 bases, J shed 4 bases, and the junction held 3 bases outside the gene matches. CDR3 sequence reads: CSATNRGYEQYV. CDR3 in DNA: TGCAGTGCTACGAACAGGGGGTACGAGCAGTACGTC.

This clonotype was counted between two and nine times. This chain links TRBV29-1 with TRBJ2-1; D is unclear. V gave up 3 bases and J gave up 10 bases, with 10 bases separating them. Germline lookup yields CDR1 SQVTM and CDR2 ANQGSEA. CDR3 size: 11 residues. The DNA for the CDR3 is TGCAGCGTTGAGAAGAGACCCGAGCAGTTCTTC. It specifies CSVEKRPEQFF.

This chain connects TRBV4-2 to TRBJ2-5, with 9 bases fitting TRBD2. The J segment lost 5 bases and the V segment lost 0 bases, leaving 4 bases of the junction unmatched. This CDR3 has 15 amino acids. CDR1 and CDR2 (germline): LGHNA, YNFKEQ. CDR3 loop: CASSQDSLAGETQYF. The CDR3 region has the DNA TGTGCCAGCAGCCAAGATAGCCTAGCGGGGGAGACCCAGTACTTC.

This clonotype was seen many times. J is TRBJ1-1 and V is TRBV5-6; no definite D call. CDR1 is SGHDT, CDR2 YYEEEE, per germline. The V and J ends lost 1 base and 5 bases respectively, with 12 bases between them. This CDR3 comprises 14 residues. CDR3 sequence: CASSLWVPVTEAFF. CDR3 in DNA: TGTGCCAGCAGCTTGTGGGTGCCGGTTACTGAAGCTTTCTTT. The full variable domain, in which reference TRBV5-6 and TRBJ1-1 provide the parts outside the CDR3, is DAGVTQSPTHLIKTRGQQVTLRCSPKSGHDTVSWYQQALGQGPQFIFQYYEEEERQRGNFPDRFSGHQFPNYSSELNVNALLLGDSALYLCASSLWVPVTEAFFGQGTRLTVV.

There are a few counts of this clonotype. CDR3 loop: CSADNTGTDTQYF. CDR3 bases: TGCAGTGCCGACAATACTGGCACAGATACGCAGTATTTT. The chain uses TRBV20-1 and TRBJ2-3, with no clear D. The V and J ends lost 6 bases and 1 base respectively, with 11 bases between them. The CDR3 is 13 residues long. CDR1 and CDR2 (germline): DFQATT, SNEGSKA (reference sequence).

This chain uses TRBV20-1 with TRBJ2-7; tentative D call: TRBD1 (5 bases). Germline V lookup: CDR1 DFQATT, CDR2 SNEGSKA (reference sequence). The CDR3 contains 12 residues. The V and J ends lost 5 bases and 3 bases respectively, with 11 bases between them. In nucleotides, the CDR3 is TGCAGTGCTGATGACCAGGGCTACGAGCAGTACGTC. Translation gives CSADDQGYEQYV.

The J gene is TRBJ2-2, the V gene TRBV6-5; 10 bases align to TRBD1. CDR1 MNHEY and CDR2 SVGAGI come from the germline V gene. The length of the CDR3 is 17 residues. J gave up 6 bases and V 4 bases, and 11 bases lay outside the gene matches. CDR3 amino acids: CASSSVPGQGRAGELFF. The CDR3 DNA follows: TGTGCCAGCAGTTCCGTCCCGGGACAGGGGCGGGCCGGGGAGCTGTTTTTT.

This clonotype was counted only a few times. The chain is built from TRBV5-1 and TRBJ1-1; D is uncertain. Per the germline V gene, CDR1 is SGHRS and CDR2 is YFSETQ. The CDR3 extends over 15 amino acids. The V gene lost 4 bases and the J gene lost 3 bases, with 16 bases spanning the gap. CDR3 protein: CASSRDGLRDTEAFF. The CDR3 DNA reads as TGCGCCAGCAGCCGGGATGGGCTTAGGGACACTGAAGCTTTCTTT. Full variable domain (missing parts from reference TRBV5-1 and TRBJ1-1): KAGVTQTPRYLIKTRGQQVTLSCSPISGHRSVSWYQQTPGQGLQFLFEYFSETQRNKGNFPGRFSGRQFSNSRSEMNVSTLELGDSALYLCASSRDGLRDTEAFFGQGTRLTVV.

This clonotype is a singleton in its sample. The chain uses TRBV28 and TRBJ2-7; D is undetermined. The CDR3 covers 12 residues. Germline CDR1 is MDHEN and CDR2 is SYDVKM. Trimming pared 10 bases from V and 3 bases from J, leaving 13 bases between. The CDR3 DNA is TGTGCCACTCAGTTTGGGCACTACGAGCAGTACGTC. Its protein is CATQFGHYEQYV.

This clonotype turned up a few times. The V and J genes are TRBV5-4 and TRBJ2-3, with 8 bases that match TRBD1. J lost 6 bases, V lost 3 bases, and 6 bases had no gene match. The CDR3 length is 14 residues. Germline CDR1 and CDR2: SGHNT and YYREEE (reference sequence). In nucleotides, the CDR3 is TGTGCCAGCAGCTACAGGGGGGAGCGGGATACGCAGTATTTT. Protein: CASSYRGERDTQYF.

The genes are TRBV18 and TRBJ2-1; D uncertain. Germline V gene data show CDR1 as KGHSH and CDR2 as LQKENI. The CDR3 runs 12 residues. Trimming cost V 2 bases and J 9 bases, with 8 bases left between them. For the CDR3, the DNA is TGTGCCAGCTCACCAGGGGTAAGTGAGCAGTTCTTC. Protein: CASSPGVSEQFF. The complete variable domain, with remaining parts taken from reference TRBV18 and TRBJ2-1, reads NAGVMQNPRHLVRRRGQEARLRCSPMKGHSHVYWYRQLPEEGLKFMVYLQKENIIDESGMPKERFSAEFPKEGPSILRIQQVVRGDSAAYFCASSPGVSEQFFGPGTRLTVL.

This clonotype has more than one count but fewer than ten. The chain carries TRBV12-3 or TRBV12-4 and TRBJ2-7, with D maybe TRBD1 (6 bases). The CDR3 loop spans 13 amino acids. V lost 5 bases and J 4 bases, leaving 12 bases between the germline ends. The CDR3 region has the DNA TGTGCCAGCAGTCGGACAGACCCATACGAGCAGTACTTC. It specifies CASSRTDPYEQYF.

The chain employs TRBV5-1 and TRBJ1-4; 7 bases align to TRBD1. Germline V gene data show CDR1 as SGHRS and CDR2 as YFSETQ. The ends lost 4 bases at V and 4 bases at J; junction bases unmatched: 7. The CDR3 totals 15 residues. The CDR3 DNA reads as TGCGCCAGCAGCGGGGGGGACAGTTTTAATGAAAAACTGTTTTTT. Protein product: CASSGGDSFNEKLFF.

This clonotype showed up many times. J is TRBJ2-3 and V is TRBV6-1; tentatively, D is TRBD1 or TRBD2 (6 bases each). Germline CDR1 reads MNHNS; CDR2 reads SASEGT. This CDR3 region has 14 residues. V was shortened by 5 bases and J by 6 bases, with 15 bases between the two germline ends. CDR3: CASSTGGPGDTQYF. The CDR3 nucleotides read TGTGCCAGCAGTACCGGGGGCCCAGGGGATACGCAGTATTTT.